The 14 T cell receptor beta chains below were found in one sample sequenced in a study of CD8+ T cells in alopecia areata. Sample treatment: oral pan-JAK inhibitor, 5-10 mg twice daily. From alopecia areata patients, lesional scalp punch biopsies and peripheral blood were collected. Extraction of RNA preceded its reverse transcription into cDNA, which served as the sequencing template. Libraries were prepared by immunoSEQ multiplex PCR; TCRdb keeps only in-frame clonotypes and omits some of them. Seen here are 10,000 to 15,000 clones, about 65% observed once, and the top ten hold more than 6.5%. The sample here was skin, taken at week 4, from a patient treated with tofacitinib. These receptors came from a human donor with alopecia areata.

The V gene is TRBV18, the J gene TRBJ2-3; D call uncertain. Trimming cost V 2 bases and J 2 bases, with 14 bases left between them. CDR1 and CDR2 (germline): KGHSH, LQKENI. This CDR3 region has 16 residues. CDR3 sequence (DNA): TGTGCCAGCTCACCAGTAGCAGGAGAATACACAGATACGCAGTATTTT. It is translated as CASSPVAGEYTDTQYF.

This clone was counted a single time. The gene calls are TRBV30 and TRBJ1-3, with unresolved D. This CDR3 has 12 residues. Germline CDR1 is GTSNPN and CDR2 is SVGIG (reference sequence). The V and J ends lost 0 bases and 5 bases respectively, with 5 bases between them. The CDR3 loop is CAWSVLRNTIYF. The CDR3 DNA reads as TGTGCCTGGAGTGTATTGAGAAACACCATATATTTT.

This chain uses TRBV30 with TRBJ2-2; D unresolved. V lost 2 bases, J lost 4 bases, and 8 bases lay in between. In germline, CDR1 is GTSNPN, CDR2 SVGIG (reference sequence). The CDR3 extends over 13 amino acids. In DNA, the CDR3 is TGTGCCTGGAGTAAACGGTCCACCGGGGAGCTGTTTTTT. Amino acid sequence: CAWSKRSTGELFF.

Turning to this clone: One junction end does not reproduce the germline sequence, and a read error may be involved. The chain has TRBV5-3 and TRBJ2-1; D not certain. TRBV5-3 is placed among ORFs of uncertain function. The CDR3 contains 12 residues. The CDR3 reads CASSFRHNEQFF. The CDR3 DNA reads as TGTGCCAGCAGCTTCAGGCACAATGAGCAGTTCTTC.

The rearrangement uses TRBV5-6 and TRBJ2-3; D unclear. The length of the CDR3 is 15 residues. Trimming stripped 0 bases from V and 1 base from J, with 9 bases between. CDR1 and CDR2 (germline): SGHDT, YYEEEE. The CDR3 nucleotides read TGTGCCAGCAGCTTGGCGGCCATTGGCACAGATACGCAGTATTTT. This gives the protein CASSLAAIGTDTQYF.

The J gene is TRBJ2-3, the V gene TRBV5-1; a possible D gene is TRBD1 (5 bases). Trimming removed 0 bases at V and 2 bases at J, with 10 bases between. CDR1 SGHRS and CDR2 YFSETQ come from the germline V gene. The CDR3 runs 15 residues. CDR3 in amino acids: CASSLEAGPTDTQYF. CDR3 nucleotide sequence: TGCGCCAGCAGCTTGGAAGCAGGGCCCACAGATACGCAGTATTTT.

This chain joins TRBV5-1 and TRBJ1-1, with unresolved D. The CDR3 extends over 11 amino acids. The V end was cut by 6 bases, the J end by 1 base, with 4 bases between. Germline assignment: CDR1 SGHRS and CDR2 YFSETQ. The CDR3 region is CASIRNTEAFF. DNA of the CDR3: TGCGCCAGCATTCGGAACACTGAAGCTTTCTTT.

The gene calls are TRBV4-1 and TRBJ2-5; TRBD2 aligns across 8 bases. Germline loops: CDR1 MGHRA, CDR2 YSYEKL. Trimming cost V 4 bases and J 5 bases; bases outside gene matches: 9. CDR3 length: 15 residues. CDR3 DNA: TGCGCCAGCAGCCCATTGGGACTAGGGCGGGAGACCCAGTACTTC. As protein: CASSPLGLGRETQYF.

The chain has TRBV7-9 and TRBJ2-7; D is unclear. V lost 1 base to trimming and J lost 4 bases, with 5 bases between them. Germline assignment: CDR1 SEHNR and CDR2 FQNEAQ (reference sequence). The CDR3 is made up of 12 amino acids. The CDR3: CASSLVGYEQYF. The CDR3 DNA follows: TGTGCCAGCAGCTTAGTGGGATACGAGCAGTACTTC.

The rearrangement joins TRBV6-1 to TRBJ2-5, with D possibly TRBD2 on 7 matching bases. This CDR3 comprises 15 residues. Germline V gene lookup returns CDR1 MNHNS and CDR2 SASEGT. V was trimmed by 4 bases and J by 4 bases, leaving 16 bases between them. The CDR3 here is CASSVWGGGGETQYF. The CDR3 DNA follows: TGTGCCAGCAGTGTATGGGGAGGGGGGGGAGAGACCCAGTACTTC.

The J gene is TRBJ2-2, the V gene TRBV11-1, with 11 bases identical to TRBD2. Germline CDR1 reads SGHAT; CDR2 reads FQDESV (reference sequence). This CDR3 has 16 residues. Germline trimming cut 5 bases from V and 4 bases from J; bases unmatched to any gene: 6. This chain's CDR3 is CASSKELAGGTGELFF. Written as DNA, the CDR3 is TGTGCCAGCAGCAAGGAGCTAGCGGGGGGCACCGGGGAGCTGTTTTTT. Drawing the rest from reference TRBV11-1 and TRBJ2-2, the complete variable domain is EAEVAQSPRYKITEKSQAVAFWCDPISGHATLYWYRQILGQGPELLVQFQDESVVDDSQLPKDRFSAERLKGVDSTLKIQPAELGDSAMYLCASSKELAGGTGELFFGEGSRLTVL.

V usage is TRBV7-9 and J usage is TRBJ2-5; 12 nucleotides line up with TRBD2. V gave up 2 bases and J gave up 8 bases; unmatched junction bases: 9. Germline V CDR1 and CDR2: SEHNR, FQNEAQ (reference sequence). This CDR3 has 16 residues. CDR3 in DNA: TGTGCCAGCAGCTTACTAGCGGGGGGGCCAAGACCCACCCAGTACTTC. Amino acid sequence: CASSLLAGGPRPTQYF.

The V gene is TRBV7-9, the J gene TRBJ2-7, with 9 positions matching TRBD2. CDR3 length: 15 amino acids. Germline V gene sequence: CDR1 SEHNR, CDR2 FQNEAQ (reference sequence). V dropped 1 base and J dropped 4; count of bases not matched to a gene: 5. The CDR3 here is CASSLVASGAYEQYF. The CDR3 bases are TGTGCCAGCAGCTTAGTAGCTAGCGGGGCTTACGAGCAGTACTTC.

The chain combines TRBV5-1 with TRBJ2-3; TRBD1 agrees at 12 bases. Germline CDR1 is SGHRS and CDR2 is YFSETQ. J gave up 8 bases and V 3 bases, and 7 bases lay outside the gene matches. The CDR3 is 15 residues long. CDR3 loop: CASSSGQGAAGTQYF. DNA for the CDR3: TGCGCCAGCAGCTCGGGACAGGGGGCCGCAGGTACGCAGTATTTT.